The source of this T cell receptor (beta chain) is a study of T-cell reconstitution after alpha-beta-depleted transplantation in children. This clonotype was counted many times. The germline V gene has CDR1 SGHRS and CDR2 YFSETQ. The V gene end was trimmed by 3 bases and the J gene end by 5 bases; junction bases not matched to a gene: 6. The CDR3 contains 14 residues. TCRbeta library preparation incorporated unique molecular identifiers. TCRdb analysed the PCR reads with MiXCR anew, one entry per CDR3 protein. The sample lists 100,000 or so distinct CDR3 sequences; more than 10% were seen once. The chain joins TRBV5-1 to TRBJ1-1, with 8 bases lining up with TRBD1. The TCR comes from a human donor who donated a stem cell graft to a child with inherited bone marrow failure. This material consisted of PBMCs from the stem cell graft donor, taken from the stem cell graft. CDR3 residues: CASSSGQGRTEAFF. CDR3 DNA: TGCGCCAGCAGCTCCGGACAGGGAAGGACTGAAGCTTTCTTT.